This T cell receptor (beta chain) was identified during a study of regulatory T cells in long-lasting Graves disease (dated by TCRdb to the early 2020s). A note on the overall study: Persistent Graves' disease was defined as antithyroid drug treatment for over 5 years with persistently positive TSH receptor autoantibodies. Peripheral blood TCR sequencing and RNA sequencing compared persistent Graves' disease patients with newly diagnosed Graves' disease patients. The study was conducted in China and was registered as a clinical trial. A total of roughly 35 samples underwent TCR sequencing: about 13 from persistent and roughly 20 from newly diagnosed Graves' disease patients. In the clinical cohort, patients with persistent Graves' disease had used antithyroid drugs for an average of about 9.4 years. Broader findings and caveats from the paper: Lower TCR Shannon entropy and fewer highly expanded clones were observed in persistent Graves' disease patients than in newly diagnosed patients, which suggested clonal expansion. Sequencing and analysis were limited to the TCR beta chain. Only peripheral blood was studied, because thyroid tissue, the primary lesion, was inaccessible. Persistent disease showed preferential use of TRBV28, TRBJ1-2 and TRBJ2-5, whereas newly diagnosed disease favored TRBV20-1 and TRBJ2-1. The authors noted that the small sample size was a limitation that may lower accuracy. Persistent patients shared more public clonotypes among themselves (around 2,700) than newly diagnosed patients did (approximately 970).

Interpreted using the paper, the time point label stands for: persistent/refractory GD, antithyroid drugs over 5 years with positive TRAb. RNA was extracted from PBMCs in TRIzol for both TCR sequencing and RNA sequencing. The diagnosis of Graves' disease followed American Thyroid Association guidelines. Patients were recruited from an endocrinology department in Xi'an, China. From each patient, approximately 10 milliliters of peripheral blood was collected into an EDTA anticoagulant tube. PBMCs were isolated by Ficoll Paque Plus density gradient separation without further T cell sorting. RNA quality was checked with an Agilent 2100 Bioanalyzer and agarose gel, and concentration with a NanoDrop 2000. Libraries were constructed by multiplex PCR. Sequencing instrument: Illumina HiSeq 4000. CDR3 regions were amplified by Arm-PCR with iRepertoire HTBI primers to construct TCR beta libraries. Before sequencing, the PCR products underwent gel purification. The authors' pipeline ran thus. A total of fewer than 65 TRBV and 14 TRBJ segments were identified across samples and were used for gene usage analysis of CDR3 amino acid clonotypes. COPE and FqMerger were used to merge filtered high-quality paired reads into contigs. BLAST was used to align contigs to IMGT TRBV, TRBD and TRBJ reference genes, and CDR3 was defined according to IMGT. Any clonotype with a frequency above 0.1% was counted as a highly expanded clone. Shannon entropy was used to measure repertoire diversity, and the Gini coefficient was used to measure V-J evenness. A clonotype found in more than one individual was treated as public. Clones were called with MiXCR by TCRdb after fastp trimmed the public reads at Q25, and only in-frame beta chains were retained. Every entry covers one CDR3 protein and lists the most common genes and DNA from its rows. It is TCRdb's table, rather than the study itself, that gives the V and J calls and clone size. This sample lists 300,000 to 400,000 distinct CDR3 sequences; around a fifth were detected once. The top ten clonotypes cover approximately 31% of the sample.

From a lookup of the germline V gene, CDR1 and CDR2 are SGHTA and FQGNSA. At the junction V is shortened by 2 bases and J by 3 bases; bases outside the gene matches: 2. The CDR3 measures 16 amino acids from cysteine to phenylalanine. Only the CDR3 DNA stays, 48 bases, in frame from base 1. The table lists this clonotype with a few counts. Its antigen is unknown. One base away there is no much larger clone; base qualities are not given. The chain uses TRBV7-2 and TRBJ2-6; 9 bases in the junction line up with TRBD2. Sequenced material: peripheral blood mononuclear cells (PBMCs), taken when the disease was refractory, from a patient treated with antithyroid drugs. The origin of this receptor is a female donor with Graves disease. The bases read TGTGCCAGCAGCTTAAAGCGGGGGGTTGGGGCCAACGTCCTGACTTTC. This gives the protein CASSLKRGVGANVLTF.